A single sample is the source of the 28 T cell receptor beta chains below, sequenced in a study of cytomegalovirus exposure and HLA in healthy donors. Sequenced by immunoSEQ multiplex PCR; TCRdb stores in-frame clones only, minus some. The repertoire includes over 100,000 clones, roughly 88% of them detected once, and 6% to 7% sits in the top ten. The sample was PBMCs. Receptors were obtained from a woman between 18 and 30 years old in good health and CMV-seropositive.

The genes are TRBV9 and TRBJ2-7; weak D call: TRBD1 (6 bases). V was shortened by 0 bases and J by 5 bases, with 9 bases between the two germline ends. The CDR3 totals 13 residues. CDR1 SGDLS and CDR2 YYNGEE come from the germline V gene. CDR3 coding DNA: TGTGCCAGCAGCGTAGAGGGGGAGAACGAGCAGTACTTC. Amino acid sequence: CASSVEGENEQYF.

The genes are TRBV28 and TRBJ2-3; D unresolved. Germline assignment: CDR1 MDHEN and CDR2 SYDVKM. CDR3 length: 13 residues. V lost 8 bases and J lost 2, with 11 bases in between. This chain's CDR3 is CASHPRITDTQYF. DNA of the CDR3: TGTGCCAGCCACCCGCGGATCACAGATACGCAGTATTTT.

The CDR3 DNA sequence: TGCGCCAGCAGTCACCTCCGACTAATCAGCTCCTACAATGAGCAGTTCTTC. It codes for CASSHLRLISSYNEQFF. J is TRBJ2-1 and V is TRBV10-2; D might be TRBD2 (5 bases). CDR1 and CDR2 from the germline V gene are WSHSY and SAAADI. This CDR3 has 17 residues. V was cut by 5 bases and J by 0 bases, with 17 bases left in between.

In DNA, the CDR3 is TGTGCCAGCAGCACTAAGACAGGACTGAGAAATGAGCAGTTCTTC. It yields the protein CASSTKTGLRNEQFF. V usage is TRBV7-6 and J usage is TRBJ2-1, with D possibly TRBD1 on 6 matching bases. The V and J ends lost 5 bases and 7 bases respectively, with 18 bases between them. The CDR3 consists of 15 residues. Germline CDR1 and CDR2: SGHVS and FNYEAQ. Complete variable domain (other parts from reference TRBV7-6 and TRBJ2-1): GAGVSQSPRYKVTKRGQDVALRCDPISGHVSLYWYRQALGQGPEFLTYFNYEAQQDKSGLPNDRFSAERPEGSISTLTIQRTEQRDSAMYRCASSTKTGLRNEQFFGPGTRLTVL.

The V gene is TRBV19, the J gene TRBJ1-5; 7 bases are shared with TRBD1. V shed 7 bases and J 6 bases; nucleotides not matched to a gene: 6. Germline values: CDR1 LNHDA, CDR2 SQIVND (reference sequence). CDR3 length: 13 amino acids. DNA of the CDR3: TGTGCCAGTACTAACAGGGGATCTCAGCCCCAGCATTTT. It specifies CASTNRGSQPQHF.

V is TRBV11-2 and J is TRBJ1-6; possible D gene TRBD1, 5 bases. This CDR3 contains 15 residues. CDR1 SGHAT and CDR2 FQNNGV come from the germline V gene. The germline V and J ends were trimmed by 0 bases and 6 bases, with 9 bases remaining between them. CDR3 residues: CASSLESDSNSPLHF. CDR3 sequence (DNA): TGTGCCAGCAGCTTAGAAAGTGACAGTAATTCACCCCTCCACTTT.

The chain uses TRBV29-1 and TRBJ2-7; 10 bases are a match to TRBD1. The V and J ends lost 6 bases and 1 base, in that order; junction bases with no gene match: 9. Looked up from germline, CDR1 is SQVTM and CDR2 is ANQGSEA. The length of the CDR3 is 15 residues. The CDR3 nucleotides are TGCAGCGTCCTCGACCCGGACAGGGGGTCCTACGAGCAGTACTTC. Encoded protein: CSVLDPDRGSYEQYF.

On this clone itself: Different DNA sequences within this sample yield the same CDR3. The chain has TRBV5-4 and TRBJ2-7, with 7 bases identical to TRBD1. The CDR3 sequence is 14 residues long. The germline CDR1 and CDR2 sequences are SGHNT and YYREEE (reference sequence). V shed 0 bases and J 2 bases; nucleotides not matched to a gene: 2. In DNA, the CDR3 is TGTGCCAGCAGCTTGGACAGGGGCCCCTACGAGCAGTACTTC. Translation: CASSLDRGPYEQYF.

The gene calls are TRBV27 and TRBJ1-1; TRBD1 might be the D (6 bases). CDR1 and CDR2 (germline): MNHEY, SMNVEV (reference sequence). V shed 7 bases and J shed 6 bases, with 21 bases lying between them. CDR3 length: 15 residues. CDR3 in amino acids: CASIDSQGGIAEAFF. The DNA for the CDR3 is TGTGCCAGCATTGATTCACAGGGCGGAATAGCTGAAGCTTTCTTT.

Written as DNA, the CDR3 is TGTGCCAGCAGCTTAGACCTAGCGCGTCTCGAGCAGTACTTC. It yields the protein CASSLDLARLEQYF. The rearrangement uses TRBV7-9 and TRBJ2-7, with D possibly TRBD2 on 6 matching bases. The CDR3 extends over 14 amino acids. V was trimmed by 1 base and J by 6 bases, leaving 13 bases between them. Germline CDR1 reads SEHNR; CDR2 reads FQNEAQ (reference sequence).

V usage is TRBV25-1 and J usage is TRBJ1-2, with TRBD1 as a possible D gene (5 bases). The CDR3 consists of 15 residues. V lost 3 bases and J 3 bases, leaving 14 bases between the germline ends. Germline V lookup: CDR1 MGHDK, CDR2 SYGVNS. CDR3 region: CASSEEGMLDYGYTF. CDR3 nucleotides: TGTGCCAGCAGTGAGGAGGGGATGCTGGACTATGGCTACACCTTC.

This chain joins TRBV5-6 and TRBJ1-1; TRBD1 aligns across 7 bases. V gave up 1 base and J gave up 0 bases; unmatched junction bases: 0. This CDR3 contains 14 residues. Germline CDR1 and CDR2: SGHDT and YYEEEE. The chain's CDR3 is CASSLQGVNTEAFF. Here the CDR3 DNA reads TGTGCCAGCAGCTTGCAGGGGGTGAACACTGAAGCTTTCTTT. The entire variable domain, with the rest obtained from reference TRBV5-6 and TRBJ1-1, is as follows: DAGVTQSPTHLIKTRGQQVTLRCSPKSGHDTVSWYQQALGQGPQFIFQYYEEEERQRGNFPDRFSGHQFPNYSSELNVNALLLGDSALYLCASSLQGVNTEAFFGQGTRLTVV.

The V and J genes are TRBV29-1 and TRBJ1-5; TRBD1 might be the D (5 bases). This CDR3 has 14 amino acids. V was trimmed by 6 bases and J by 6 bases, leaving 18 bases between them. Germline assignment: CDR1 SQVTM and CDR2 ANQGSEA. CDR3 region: CSVAPTASGQPQHF. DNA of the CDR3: TGCAGCGTCGCCCCGACAGCCTCCGGTCAGCCCCAGCATTTT. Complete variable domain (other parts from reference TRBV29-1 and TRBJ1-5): SAVISQKPSRDICQRGTSLTIQCQVDSQVTMMFWYRQQPGQSLTLIATANQGSEATYESGFVIDKFPISRPNLTFSTLTVSNMSPEDSSIYLCSVAPTASGQPQHFGDGTRLSIL.

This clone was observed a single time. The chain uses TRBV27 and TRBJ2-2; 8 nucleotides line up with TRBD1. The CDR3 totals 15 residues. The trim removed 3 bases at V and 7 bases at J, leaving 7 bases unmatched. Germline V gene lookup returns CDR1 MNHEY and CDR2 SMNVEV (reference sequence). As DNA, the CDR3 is TGTGCCAGCAGTTTGGGCAGGGGGCAAGGCGGGGAGCTGTTTTTT. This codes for CASSLGRGQGGELFF.

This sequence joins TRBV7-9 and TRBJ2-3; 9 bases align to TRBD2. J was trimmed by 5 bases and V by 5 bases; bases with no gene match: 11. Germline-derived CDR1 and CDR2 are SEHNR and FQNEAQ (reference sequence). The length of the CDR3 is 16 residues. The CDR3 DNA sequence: TGTGCCAGCAGCCCCATTTTAGCGGGGGTCGGAGATACGCAGTATTTT. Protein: CASSPILAGVGDTQYF.

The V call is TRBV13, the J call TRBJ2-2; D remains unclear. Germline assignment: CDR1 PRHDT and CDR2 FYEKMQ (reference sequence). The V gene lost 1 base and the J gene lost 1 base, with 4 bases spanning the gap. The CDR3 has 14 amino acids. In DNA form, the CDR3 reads TGTGCCAGCAGCTTAGACGGGAACACCGGGGAGCTGTTTTTT. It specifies CASSLDGNTGELFF.

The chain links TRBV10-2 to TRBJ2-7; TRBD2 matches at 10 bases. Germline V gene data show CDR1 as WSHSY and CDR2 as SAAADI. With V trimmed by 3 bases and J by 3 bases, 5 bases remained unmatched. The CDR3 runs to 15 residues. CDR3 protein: CASSDLAGVNYEQYF. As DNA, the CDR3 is TGCGCCAGCAGTGATCTAGCGGGGGTAAACTACGAGCAGTACTTC.

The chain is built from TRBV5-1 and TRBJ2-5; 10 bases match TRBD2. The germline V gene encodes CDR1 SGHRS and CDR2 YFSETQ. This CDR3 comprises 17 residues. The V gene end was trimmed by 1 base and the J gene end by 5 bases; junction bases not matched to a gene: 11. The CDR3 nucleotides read TGCGCCAGCAGCTTGCTAGCGGGAGAAGAGAGGGAGGAGACCCAGTACTTC. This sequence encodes CASSLLAGEEREETQYF.

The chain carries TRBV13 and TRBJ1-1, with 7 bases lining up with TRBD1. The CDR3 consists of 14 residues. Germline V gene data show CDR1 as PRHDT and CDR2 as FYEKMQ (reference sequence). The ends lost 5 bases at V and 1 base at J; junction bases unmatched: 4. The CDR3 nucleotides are TGTGCCAGCAGCCCCCCAGGGGGGAACACTGAAGCTTTCTTT. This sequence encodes CASSPPGGNTEAFF.

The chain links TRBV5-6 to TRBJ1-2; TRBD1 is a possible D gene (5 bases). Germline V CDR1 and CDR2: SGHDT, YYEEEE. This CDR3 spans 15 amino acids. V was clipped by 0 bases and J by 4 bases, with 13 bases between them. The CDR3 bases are TGTGCCAGCAGCTTGGGACAGCCCGTGAGCTATGGCTACACCTTC. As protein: CASSLGQPVSYGYTF.

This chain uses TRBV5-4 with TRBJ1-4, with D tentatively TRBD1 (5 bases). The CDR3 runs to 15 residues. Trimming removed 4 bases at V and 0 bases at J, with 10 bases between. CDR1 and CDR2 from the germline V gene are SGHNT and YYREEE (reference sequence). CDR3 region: CASSPTGATNEKLFF. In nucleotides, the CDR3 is TGTGCCAGCAGCCCTACAGGTGCAACTAATGAAAAACTGTTTTTT.

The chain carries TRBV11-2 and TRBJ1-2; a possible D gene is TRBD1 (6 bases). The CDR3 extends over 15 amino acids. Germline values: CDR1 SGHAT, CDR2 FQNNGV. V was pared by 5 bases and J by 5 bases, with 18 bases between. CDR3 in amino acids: CASSLSGGRGYGYTF. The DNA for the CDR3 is TGTGCCAGCAGCCTCTCCGGGGGGCGCGGGTATGGCTACACCTTC.

CDR3 nucleotide sequence: TGTGCCAGCACCCTACAGGGGGCGGACTACGAGCAGTACTTC. Protein sequence: CASTLQGADYEQYF. V and J are TRBV2 and TRBJ2-7; 9 positions agree with TRBD1. The CDR3 is made up of 14 amino acids. With V trimmed by 7 bases and J by 3 bases, 7 bases remained unmatched. CDR1 and CDR2 (germline): SNHLY, FYNNEI.

CDR3 amino acids: CASINRQGDNTEAFF. Here the CDR3 DNA reads TGTGCCAGCATTAACAGACAGGGGGATAACACTGAAGCTTTCTTT. The chain uses TRBV6-5 and TRBJ1-1; TRBD1 matches 9 bases. The CDR3 extends over 15 amino acids. With V trimmed by 7 bases and J by 2 bases, 8 bases remained unmatched. Per germline, CDR1 MNHEY and CDR2 SVGAGI.

The CDR3 DNA reads as TGTGCCAGCAGCGTAGGGACAACAAAGGACTATGGCTACACCTTC. Protein product: CASSVGTTKDYGYTF. V is TRBV9 and J is TRBJ1-2; tentative D call: TRBD1 (5 bases). Per the germline V gene, CDR1 is SGDLS and CDR2 is YYNGEE. Trimming cost V 0 bases and J 3 bases, with 12 bases left between them. The CDR3 totals 15 residues.

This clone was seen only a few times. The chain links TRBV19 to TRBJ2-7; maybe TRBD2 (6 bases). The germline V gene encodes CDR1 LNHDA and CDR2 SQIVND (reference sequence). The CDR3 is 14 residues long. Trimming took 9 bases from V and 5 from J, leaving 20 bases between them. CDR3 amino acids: CASSPTAGNHEQYF. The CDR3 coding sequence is TGTGCCAGCAGCCCCACGGCGGGGAACCACGAGCAGTACTTC.

The CDR3 spells CASSLGSAGKQYF. The DNA for the CDR3 is TGTGCCAGCAGCCTCGGGTCCGCCGGGAAGCAGTACTTC. The V call is TRBV5-6, the J call TRBJ2-7; maybe TRBD2 (5 bases). This CDR3 has 13 amino acids. CDR1 is SGHDT and CDR2 is YYEEEE in the germline V gene. Trimming pared 4 bases from V and 8 bases from J, leaving 16 bases between.

The CDR3 DNA is TGTGCCAGCAGCCCAGTAGGGGGTGAAAAACTGTTTTTT. It yields the protein CASSPVGGEKLFF. The V gene is TRBV7-6, the J gene TRBJ1-4; perhaps TRBD1 as D (6 bases). With 5 bases removed from V and 7 bases from J, the gap between germline ends came to 11 bases. The CDR3 length is 13 residues. Germline lookup yields CDR1 SGHVS and CDR2 FNYEAQ.